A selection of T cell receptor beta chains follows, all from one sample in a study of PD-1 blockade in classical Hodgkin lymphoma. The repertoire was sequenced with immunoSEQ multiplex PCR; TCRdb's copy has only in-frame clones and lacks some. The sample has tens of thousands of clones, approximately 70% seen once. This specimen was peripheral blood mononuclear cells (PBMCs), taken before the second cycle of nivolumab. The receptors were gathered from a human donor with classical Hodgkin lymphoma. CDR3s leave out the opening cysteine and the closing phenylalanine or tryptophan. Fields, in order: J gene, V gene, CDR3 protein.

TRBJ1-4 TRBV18 ASSLDFRRGEKLF
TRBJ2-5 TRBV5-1 ASSYYRGRFQETQY
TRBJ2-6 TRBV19 ASSILPGAGANVLT
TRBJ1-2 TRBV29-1 SVEGDGNNYGYT
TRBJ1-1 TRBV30 AWRRDSRTEAF
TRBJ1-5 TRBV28 ASSLSKWGQGNQPQH
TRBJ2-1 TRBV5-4 ASSLVAGYNNEQF
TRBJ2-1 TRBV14 ASSLGQRGDEQF
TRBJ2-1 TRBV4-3 ASSLLMGGGSSYNEQF
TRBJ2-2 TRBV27 ASSWGFATGELF